This T cell receptor (beta chain) derives from a study of human T cells and chemical hapten exposure. Across the study: Diphenylcyclopropenone doses were given weekly to the scalps of patients across the roughly 23-week study. Patients, chiefly female, had alopecia areata, totalis or universalis. The study's findings and limits: Expanded TCRs made up significantly more big CDR3 similarity clusters than controls did.

The time point was: patch test 1, 2 weeks after DPC sensitization. This sample's treatment: therapeutic diphenylcyclopropenone sensitization with weekly scalp DPC. Within the library, unique molecular identifiers were attached to each individual cDNA molecule. Via MiXCR, TCRdb re-called the RACE reads, giving one row per CDR3 protein. The table includes about 49,000 distinct CDR3 sequences, 8% to 9.5% detected once. In this sample, this clonotype turned up many times. Its antigen is currently unknown. The germline CDR1 and CDR2 sequences are MNHEY and SVGEGT. This CDR3 spans 13 amino acids. V gave up 8 bases and J gave up 5 bases; unmatched junction bases: 8.

This TCR was sampled from a woman between 45 and 60 years old with alopecia areata. Some clones in this sample may be carry-over from other donors' samples. V gene TRBV6-2 or TRBV6-3 combines with J gene TRBJ2-7, with TRBD2 matching over 8 bases. The specimen was whole blood, collected in connection with sensitization to the hapten diphenylcyclopropenone (DPC). The CDR3 DNA follows: TGTGCCAGCCGTCAAACTAGCGGTCACGAGCAGTACTTC. It encodes CASRQTSGHEQYF.